Sequencing of this T cell receptor (beta chain) was carried out in a study of T cell responses to AZD1222 COVID-19 vaccine. This CDR3 is built from 16 residues. The junction had 10 bases not matched to a gene; V was cut back by 4 bases and J by 6 bases. Germline assignment: CDR1 SGHNT and CDR2 YYREEE (reference sequence). Clones were read by immunoSEQ multiplex PCR, and TCRdb kept only the in-frame ones, dropping some. The sample yields roughly 120,000 clones, approximately 83% seen once. The rearrangement joins TRBV5-4 to TRBJ2-1; 10 nucleotides align to TRBD2. The material was peripheral blood, obtained on day 0 of AZD1222 vaccination. This clonotype originated in an adult in good health. The CDR3 region is CASSRPSGGMGNEQFF. In nucleotides, the CDR3 is TGTGCCAGCAGCAGACCTAGCGGGGGAATGGGCAATGAGCAGTTCTTC.